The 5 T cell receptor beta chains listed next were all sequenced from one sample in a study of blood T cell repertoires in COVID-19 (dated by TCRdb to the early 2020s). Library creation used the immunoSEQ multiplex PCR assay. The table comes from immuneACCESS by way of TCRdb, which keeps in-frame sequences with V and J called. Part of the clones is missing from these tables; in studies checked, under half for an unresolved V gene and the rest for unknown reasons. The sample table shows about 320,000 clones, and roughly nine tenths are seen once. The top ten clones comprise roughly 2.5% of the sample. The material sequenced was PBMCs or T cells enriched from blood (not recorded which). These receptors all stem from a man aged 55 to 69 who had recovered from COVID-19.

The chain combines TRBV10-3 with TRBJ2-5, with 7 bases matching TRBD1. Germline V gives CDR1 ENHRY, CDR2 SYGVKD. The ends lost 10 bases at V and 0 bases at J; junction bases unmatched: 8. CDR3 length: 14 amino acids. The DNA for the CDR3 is TGTGCCACCCGAACCGGGACAGACCAAGAGACCCAGTACTTC. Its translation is CATRTGTDQETQYF.

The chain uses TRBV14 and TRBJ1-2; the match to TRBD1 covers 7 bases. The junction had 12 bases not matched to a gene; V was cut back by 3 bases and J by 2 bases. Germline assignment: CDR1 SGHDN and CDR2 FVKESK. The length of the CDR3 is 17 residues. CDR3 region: CASSQGLRQGENYGYTF. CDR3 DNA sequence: TGTGCCAGCAGCCAGGGACTGCGTCAGGGGGAAAACTATGGCTACACCTTC.

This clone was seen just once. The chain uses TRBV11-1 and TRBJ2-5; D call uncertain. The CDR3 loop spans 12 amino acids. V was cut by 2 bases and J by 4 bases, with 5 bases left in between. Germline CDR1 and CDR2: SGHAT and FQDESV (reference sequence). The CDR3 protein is CASSLLGETQYF. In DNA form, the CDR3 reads TGTGCCAGCAGCTTACTCGGAGAGACCCAGTACTTC.

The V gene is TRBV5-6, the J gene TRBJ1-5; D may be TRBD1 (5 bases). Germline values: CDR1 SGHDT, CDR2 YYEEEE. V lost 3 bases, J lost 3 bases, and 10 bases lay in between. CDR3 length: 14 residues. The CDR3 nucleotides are TGTGCCAGCAGCTCTAGGGGAATCAATCAGCCCCAGCATTTT. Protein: CASSSRGINQPQHF.

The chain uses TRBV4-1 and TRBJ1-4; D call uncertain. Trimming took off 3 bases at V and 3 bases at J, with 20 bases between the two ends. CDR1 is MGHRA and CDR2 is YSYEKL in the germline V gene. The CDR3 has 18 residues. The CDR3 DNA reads TGCGCCAGCAGCCACGATCGGGATCAAGGAGAGGCTAATGAAAAACTGTTTTTT. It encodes CASSHDRDQGEANEKLFF.